These T cell receptor beta chains were read from a single sample in a study of T cells after posttransplantation cyclophosphamide. Assay used: immunoSEQ multiplex PCR; TCRdb lists only in-frame clones, some missing. The repertoire shows roughly 10,000 clones, none seen only once; the top ten take approximately 3.6%. Sample: PBMCs, taken roughly 340 days after allogeneic stem cell transplant with posttransplant cyclophosphamide. These receptors originate from a male patient aged 45-59 years who received an allogeneic stem cell transplant from a related donor and was CMV-positive. Certain T cells may be donor cells from the graft. Both conserved end residues are part of each CDR3. The D gene is left open where the match is weak. Size is stated for part of the rows, as once, few or many counts, or as a class when the clone is expanded.

J,D,size,V,CDR3,DNA
TRBJ2-7,NA,many,TRBV6-1,CASSEDTYEQYF,TGTGCCAGCAGTGAAGATACCTACGAGCAGTACTTC
TRBJ1-2,NA,many,TRBV14,CASSQGLGVGYTF,TGTGCCAGCAGCCAAGGACTTGGCGTCGGCTACACCTTC
TRBJ2-3,NA,many,TRBV6-6,CASSVPGTDTQYF,TGTGCCAGCAGCGTTCCGGGCACAGATACGCAGTATTTT
TRBJ2-3,TRBD2,many,TRBV5-4,CASSIGLAGEW,TGTGCCAGCAGCATAGGACTAGCGGGAGAATGG
TRBJ2-1,TRBD2,many,TRBV2,CASRSGLAGGGQFF,TGTGCCAGCAGATCGGGACTAGCGGGAGGGGGGCAGTTCTTC
TRBJ2-1,TRBD2,many,TRBV5-1,CASSQGLAGDLFHEQFF,TGCGCCAGCAGCCAGGGACTAGCGGGTGATCTGTTTCATGAGCAGTTCTTC
TRBJ1-5,NA,many,TRBV7-2,CASSPGGGAKQPQHF,TGTGCCAGCAGCCCGGGTGGAGGGGCGAAGCAGCCCCAGCATTTT
TRBJ1-5,TRBD1,many,TRBV7-8,CASSLGGTGGGNQPQHF,TGTGCCAGCAGCTTAGGGGGGACAGGAGGCGGCAATCAGCCCCAGCATTTT
TRBJ1-2,TRBD1,many,TRBV7-2,CASSSGQNYGYTF,TGTGCCAGCAGCTCGGGACAGAACTATGGCTACACCTTC
TRBJ2-1,TRBD2,NA,TRBV7-9,CASSQGTSGPYNEQFF,TGTGCCAGCAGCCAGGGGACTAGCGGGCCCTACAATGAGCAGTTCTTC
TRBJ1-5,NA,many,TRBV15,CATSRDFRTAYSNQPQHF,TGTGCCACCAGCAGAGATTTCCGGACAGCATATAGCAATCAGCCCCAGCATTTT
TRBJ1-2,NA,many,TRBV7-2,CASSQAGWGGYGYTF,TGTGCCAGCAGCCAGGCAGGGTGGGGGGGCTATGGCTACACCTTC
TRBJ2-7,TRBD2,many,TRBV7-2,CASSEGWTSGGYEQYF,TGTGCCAGCAGCGAGGGATGGACTAGCGGGGGATACGAGCAGTACTTC
TRBJ1-5,TRBD1,many,TRBV19,CASSTTGGRQPQHF,TGTGCCAGTAGTACGACAGGGGGCCGACAGCCCCAGCATTTT
TRBJ2-7,TRBD1,many,TRBV2,CASIDIRQGPYEQYF,TGTGCCAGCATCGACATAAGACAGGGACCCTACGAGCAGTACTTC
TRBJ2-1,TRBD2,many,TRBV18,CASSPPGGRYYNEQFF,TGTGCCAGCTCACCACCTGGCGGGAGATACTACAATGAGCAGTTCTTC
TRBJ1-1,TRBD1,many,TRBV14,CASSLPGQYEAFF,TGTGCCAGCAGCCTACCGGGACAGTATGAAGCTTTCTTT
TRBJ2-5,TRBD2,many,TRBV7-7,CASSLGLATQAQYF,TGTGCTAGCAGCCTGGGACTAGCGACCCAGGCCCAGTACTTC
TRBJ2-6,NA,many,TRBV11-2,CASSSFGAGANVLTF,TGTGCCAGCAGCTCCTTCGGGGCTGGGGCCAACGTCCTGACTTTC
TRBJ1-1,TRBD1,many,TRBV15,CATSRRDRGPEAFF,TGTGCCACCAGCAGACGCGACAGGGGTCCTGAAGCTTTCTTT
TRBJ2-5,TRBD2,NA,TRBV27,CASSFIGGGGAETQYF,TGTGCCAGCAGTTTTATCGGGGGCGGGGGGGCCGAGACCCAGTACTTC
TRBJ2-7,TRBD2,many,TRBV5-6,CASNLGTSETYEQYF,TGTGCCAGCAACCTTGGGACTAGCGAAACCTACGAGCAGTACTTC
TRBJ2-4,NA,many,TRBV7-8,CASSFTRQLAKNIQYF,TGTGCCAGCAGCTTTACGAGGCAGCTAGCCAAAAACATTCAGTACTTC
TRBJ1-2,TRBD1,many,TRBV4-1,CASSQKTGGDNYGYTF,TGCGCCAGCAGCCAAAAGACAGGGGGCGATAACTATGGCTACACCTTC
TRBJ2-7,TRBD1,many,TRBV14,CASSQDFGDRVGEQYF,TGTGCCAGCAGCCAAGATTTTGGGGACAGGGTTGGCGAGCAGTACTTC
TRBJ2-5,NA,few,TRBV5-1,CASSLNVDRKETQYF,TGCGCCAGCAGCTTGAATGTCGACAGAAAAGAGACCCAGTACTTC
TRBJ1-1,NA,medium-sized,TRBV2,CASSEAGENTEAFF,TGTGCCAGCAGTGAAGCAGGAGAGAACACTGAAGCTTTCTTT
TRBJ2-3,NA,many,TRBV5-1,CASSRSPLDISTDTQYF,TGCGCCAGCAGCCGTTCTCCGTTAGACATTAGCACAGATACGCAGTATTTT
TRBJ2-5,NA,many,TRBV5-1,CASSPPGVTQYF,TGCGCCAGCAGCCCCCCCGGGGTGACCCAGTACTTC
TRBJ2-3,TRBD1,many,TRBV18,CASSRPRRQGEDTQYF,TGTGCCAGCTCGCGCCCTAGGAGACAGGGCGAAGATACGCAGTATTTT
TRBJ2-1,TRBD2,many,TRBV6-4,CASSVLAGGNEQFF,TGTGCCAGCAGTGTACTAGCGGGGGGGAATGAGCAGTTCTTC
TRBJ2-2,TRBD2,NA,TRBV29-1,CSAGAPLGGGLFF,TGCAGCGCCGGAGCTCCCTTAGGCGGGGGGCTGTTTTTT
TRBJ1-6,NA,NA,TRBV5-6,CASSLTGTLIKNSPLHF,TGTGCCAGCAGCCTAACAGGAACTCTAATCAAGAATTCACCCCTCCACTTT
TRBJ2-3,NA,many,TRBV19,CASSIEPPGDTQYF,TGTGCCAGTAGTATAGAACCACCGGGTGATACGCAGTATTTT
TRBJ2-3,TRBD2,many,TRBV29-1,CSVELSGTGTDTQYF,TGCAGCGTTGAATTAAGCGGGACCGGCACAGATACGCAGTATTTT
TRBJ1-2,NA,many,TRBV7-8,CASSLEARAVGGYTF,TGTGCCAGCAGCTTAGAGGCCAGGGCGGTAGGGGGCTACACCTTC
TRBJ2-1,NA,many,TRBV19,CASSIIEHGAEQFF,TGTGCCAGTAGTATAATCGAGCATGGGGCTGAGCAGTTCTTC
TRBJ2-2,TRBD2,many,TRBV7-7,CASSSSTSGVPLTGELFF,TGTGCCAGCAGCTCTTCTACTAGCGGGGTCCCTCTCACCGGGGAGCTGTTTTTT
TRBJ2-2,NA,many,TRBV7-2,CASSFTGGPFTGELFF,TGTGCCAGCAGCTTCACCGGGGGACCATTCACCGGGGAGCTGTTTTTT
TRBJ1-6,NA,many,TRBV5-8,CASSSLRGRDYNSPLHF,TGTGCCAGCAGTTCGCTTCGGGGAAGGGACTATAATTCACCCCTCCACTTT
TRBJ2-7,NA,few,TRBV5-8,CASSLVPGHGNEQYF,TGTGCCAGCAGCCTCGTACCGGGACATGGGAACGAGCAGTACTTC
TRBJ2-1,TRBD2,NA,TRBV5-1,CASSLVVAGLFIEFF,TGCGCCAGCAGCTTGGTGGTAGCGGGGTTATTTATCGAGTTCTTC
TRBJ2-3,TRBD2,many,TRBV14,CASSLGLADTQYF,TGTGCCAGCAGCCTCGGACTAGCAGATACGCAGTATTTT
TRBJ1-1,NA,many,TRBV21-1,CASSKEGDRVGGNTEAFF,TGTGCCAGCAGCAAAGAGGGGGACAGGGTAGGGGGGAACACTGAAGCTTTCTTT
TRBJ2-7,NA,many,TRBV10-3,CAIRQDFYEQYF,TGTGCCATCAGACAGGATTTCTACGAGCAGTACTTC
TRBJ2-6,NA,many,TRBV6-5,CASAGPGANVLTF,TGTGCCAGCGCAGGGCCTGGGGCCAACGTCCTGACTTTC
TRBJ2-5,TRBD1,many,TRBV5-6,CASSLAGDRGLQETQYF,TGTGCCAGCAGCTTGGCGGGCGACAGGGGCCTCCAAGAGACCCAGTACTTC
TRBJ2-3,TRBD2,few,TRBV2,CASSERGGGSEDTQYF,TGTGCCAGCAGTGAGCGAGGCGGGGGGTCCGAGGATACGCAGTATTTT
TRBJ2-1,NA,many,TRBV30,CAGRFTTGTISYNEQFF,TGTGCCGGGCGCTTCACGACAGGAACTATCTCCTACAATGAGCAGTTCTTC
TRBJ2-7,NA,many,TRBV2,CALLKRAGFSSYEQYF,TGTGCCCTACTCAAGCGGGCTGGGTTCAGCTCCTACGAGCAGTACTTC